Below are 23 T cell receptor beta chains sequenced from a single sample in a study of beta chain features in type 1 diabetes. Sequenced material consisted of expressed TCRB transcripts (all of the isolated RNA was reverse transcribed). Data came from immunoSEQ multiplex PCR; TCRdb stores just in-frame clones and leaves some out. In the table there are 200,000 to 250,000 clones, around 9.9% of which are singletons. The sequenced material came from central memory CD4+ T cells from blood. The source of these receptors is a man aged 18 to 30 in good health.

The genes are TRBV7-9 and TRBJ1-2; D remains unclear. CDR1 SEHNR and CDR2 FQNEAQ come from the germline V gene (reference sequence). Trimming took 5 bases from V and 4 from J, leaving 11 bases between them. This CDR3 spans 13 amino acids. In DNA, the CDR3 is TGTGCCAGCAGCCCTGATTGGAGCTATGGCTACACCTTC. Translation: CASSPDWSYGYTF.

This clone was seen a handful of times. V gene TRBV27 combines with J gene TRBJ2-6; 10 bases line up with TRBD2. The CDR3 spans 18 residues. Germline V gene lookup returns CDR1 MNHEY and CDR2 SMNVEV (reference sequence). With 2 bases clipped from V and 4 bases from J, the junction kept 8 bases outside the gene matches. The CDR3 loop is CASSLHSSGSGGANVLTF. CDR3 DNA: TGTGCCAGCAGTTTACATTCTAGCGGGAGCGGCGGGGCCAACGTCCTGACTTTC.

The sample holds many counts of this clone. V is TRBV11-2 and J is TRBJ2-7; D not resolved. The germline gives CDR1 SGHAT, CDR2 FQNNGV. This CDR3 is built from 13 residues. Trimming cost V 2 bases and J 1 base, with 6 bases left between them. In nucleotides, the CDR3 is TGTGCCAGCAGCTTAAGGGATTCCTACGAGCAGTACTTC. Encoded protein: CASSLRDSYEQYF.

The V gene is TRBV11-2, the J gene TRBJ2-5, with 7 bases matching TRBD2. The V gene end was trimmed by 0 bases and the J gene end by 5 bases; junction bases not matched to a gene: 9. This CDR3 comprises 16 residues. Germline assignment: CDR1 SGHAT and CDR2 FQNNGV. CDR3 loop: CASSLEPPEGGETQYF. CDR3 in DNA: TGTGCCAGCAGCTTAGAACCCCCCGAGGGAGGGGAGACCCAGTACTTC.

The V gene is TRBV5-1, the J gene TRBJ2-5; 9 bases fit TRBD2. Germline assignment: CDR1 SGHRS and CDR2 YFSETQ. This CDR3 has 15 residues. J was trimmed by 3 bases and V by 0 bases; bases with no gene match: 3. The CDR3 sequence is CASSLEASGKETQYF. The CDR3 coding sequence is TGCGCCAGCAGCTTGGAAGCTAGCGGGAAAGAGACCCAGTACTTC.

This chain connects TRBV6-5 to TRBJ2-1; no definite D call. This CDR3 is 12 amino acids long. The V end lost 6 bases, the J end lost 9 bases, and 12 bases lay between the germline ends. The germline CDR1 and CDR2 sequences are MNHEY and SVGAGI. CDR3 amino acids: CASRQVGGEQFF. The CDR3 nucleotides are TGTGCCAGCAGGCAAGTAGGTGGTGAGCAGTTCTTC.

The CDR3 DNA reads TGTGCCAGTAGTATAAACGGGAGGGCCTTAAATGAGCAGTTCTTC. It encodes CASSINGRALNEQFF. The rearrangement uses TRBV19 and TRBJ2-1; 8 positions match TRBD2. Trimming removed 2 bases from V and 7 bases from J; junction bases left unmatched: 7. The CDR3 is made up of 15 amino acids. Germline CDR1 LNHDA, CDR2 SQIVND (reference sequence).

This clone was detected a few times. V usage is TRBV15 and J usage is TRBJ2-5; maybe TRBD2 (5 bases). The V end lost 3 bases, the J end lost 4 bases, and 15 bases lay between the germline ends. The CDR3 spans 15 residues. Germline CDR1 reads LNHNV; CDR2 reads YYDKDF (reference sequence). The CDR3, as DNA: TGTGCCACCAGCAGGGACTTAGTTGCGGGAGAGACCCAGTACTTC. This sequence encodes CATSRDLVAGETQYF.

The chain links TRBV21-1 to TRBJ2-7. TRBV21-1 is a documented pseudogene. The CDR3 has 17 amino acids. This chain's CDR3 is CASSKRRFDRGRNEQYF. As DNA, the CDR3 is TGTGCCAGCAGCAAACGAAGATTTGATCGGGGACGGAACGAGCAGTACTTC.

This clone came up a few times. The chain recombines TRBV7-9 with TRBJ2-7; unclear D gene. The length of the CDR3 is 14 residues. CDR1 SEHNR and CDR2 FQNEAQ come from the germline V gene (reference sequence). Trimming cost V 1 base and J 2 bases, with 9 bases left between them. In DNA form, the CDR3 reads TGTGCCAGCAGCTTAGATATTCGTACCTACGAGCAGTACTTC. Its translation is CASSLDIRTYEQYF.

This clone was recorded a few times. CDR3 coding DNA: TGTGCCAGCAGCGTAGCAGGAGCGGGAGCCTACAATGAGCAGTTCTTC. Translation: CASSVAGAGAYNEQFF. This rearrangement joins TRBV9 to TRBJ2-1, with 8 bases lining up with TRBD2. CDR3 length equals 16 residues. The trim removed 0 bases at V and 2 bases at J, leaving 4 bases unmatched. Germline V lookup: CDR1 SGDLS, CDR2 YYNGEE.

The V call is TRBV7-8, the J call TRBJ2-2; D not resolved. Germline V CDR1 and CDR2: SGHVS, FQNEAQ. The CDR3 is 14 amino acids. The germline V and J ends were trimmed by 0 bases and 6 bases, with 8 bases remaining between them. CDR3: CASSLAGWAGELFF. Here the CDR3 DNA reads TGTGCCAGCAGCTTAGCGGGTTGGGCCGGGGAGCTGTTTTTT. Full variable domain (missing parts from reference TRBV7-8 and TRBJ2-2): GAGVSQSPRYKVAKRGQDVALRCDPISGHVSLFWYQQALGQGPEFLTYFQNEAQLDKSGLPSDRFFAERPEGSVSTLKIQRTQQEDSAVYLCASSLAGWAGELFFGEGSRLTVL.

This clone occurred a few times. The rearrangement joins TRBV6-6 to TRBJ2-5, with D uncertain. The V gene's germline CDR1 is MNHNY and CDR2 SVGAGI (reference sequence). The CDR3 extends over 13 amino acids. V shed 5 bases and J shed 7 bases, with 14 bases lying between them. In nucleotides, the CDR3 is TGTGCCAGCAGTGTTGGGGTCCCAGGGACCCAGTACTTC. Amino acid sequence: CASSVGVPGTQYF.

This rearrangement joins TRBV11-2 to TRBJ2-1; 13 nucleotides agree with TRBD2. With 5 bases clipped from V and 11 bases from J, the junction kept 12 bases outside the gene matches. Per the germline V gene, CDR1 is SGHAT and CDR2 is FQNNGV. CDR3 length equals 16 residues. The CDR3 loop is CASSVPGTSGTGKQFF. The DNA of the CDR3 is TGTGCCAGCAGCGTCCCCGGGACTAGCGGGACCGGTAAGCAGTTCTTC. Complete variable domain (other parts from reference TRBV11-2 and TRBJ2-1): EAGVAQSPRYKIIEKRQSVAFWCNPISGHATLYWYQQILGQGPKLLIQFQNNGVVDDSQLPKDRFSAERLKGVDSTLKIQPAKLEDSAVYLCASSVPGTSGTGKQFFGPGTRLTVL.

The chain employs TRBV18 and TRBJ2-5, with D unresolved. Germline V gene data show CDR1 as KGHSH and CDR2 as LQKENI. V lost 4 bases, J lost 2 bases, and 8 bases lay in between. This CDR3 region has 13 residues. The CDR3 here is CASSQATQETQYF. In nucleotides, the CDR3 is TGTGCCAGCTCACAAGCAACTCAAGAGACCCAGTACTTC.

CDR3 coding DNA: TGTGCCAGCAGCCGAGGACAGGGGCTGGGGACCGGGGAGCTGTTTTTT. It is translated as CASSRGQGLGTGELFF. The chain employs TRBV5-4 and TRBJ2-2; TRBD1 matches 9 bases. Germline CDR1 is SGHNT and CDR2 is YYREEE (reference sequence). The CDR3 is 16 amino acids. With 4 bases clipped from V and 5 bases from J, the junction kept 9 bases outside the gene matches. Using reference TRBV5-4 and TRBJ2-2 for the parts outside the CDR3, the full variable domain is ETGVTQSPTHLIKTRGQQVTLRCSSQSGHNTVSWYQQALGQGPQFIFQYYREEENGRGNFPPRFSGLQFPNYSSELNVNALELDDSALYLCASSRGQGLGTGELFFGEGSRLTVL.

V usage is TRBV6-5 and J usage is TRBJ2-7; 14 bases agree with TRBD2. The germline V gene encodes CDR1 MNHEY and CDR2 SVGAGI. The CDR3 contains 14 residues. After removal of 8 bases from V and 2 bases from J, the junction contained 2 bases not matched to a gene. The CDR3 coding sequence is TGTGCCAGCGGACTAGCGGGAGGAACCTACGAGCAGTACTTC. It translates to CASGLAGGTYEQYF.

The chain couples TRBV30 to TRBJ1-1; D unresolved. This CDR3 spans 15 amino acids. The V gene's germline CDR1 is GTSNPN and CDR2 SVGIG (reference sequence). Trimming pared 3 bases from V and 2 bases from J, leaving 16 bases between. CDR3 sequence reads: CAWSALRADNTEAFF. In DNA, the CDR3 is TGTGCCTGGAGCGCCCTTCGAGCGGATAACACTGAAGCTTTCTTT.

This clone came up a few times. The chain links TRBV19 to TRBJ2-2, with 10 bases identical to TRBD2. The germline CDR1 and CDR2 sequences are LNHDA and SQIVND (reference sequence). CDR3 length equals 17 residues. The V and J ends lost 3 bases and 7 bases, in that order; junction bases with no gene match: 11. The CDR3 spells CASSMRPSGSHGGELFF. In DNA, the CDR3 is TGTGCCAGTAGTATGAGGCCTAGCGGGAGTCACGGCGGGGAGCTGTTTTTT. Full variable domain (remainder filled in from reference TRBV19 and TRBJ2-2): DGGITQSPKYLFRKEGQNVTLSCEQNLNHDAMYWYRQDPGQGLRLIYYSQIVNDFQKGDIAEGYSVSREKKESFPLTVTSAQKNPTAFYLCASSMRPSGSHGGELFFGEGSRLTVL.

The chain links TRBV18 to TRBJ2-2; D is undetermined. The CDR3 has 17 residues. The V gene lost 2 bases and the J gene lost 5 bases, with 18 bases spanning the gap. Germline lookup yields CDR1 KGHSH and CDR2 LQKENI. CDR3 nucleotide sequence: TGTGCCAGCTCACCAATTTCTCGTTCTCAGCTAACCGGGGAGCTGTTTTTT. Its translation: CASSPISRSQLTGELFF.

This clone was seen only a few times. The chain employs TRBV9 and TRBJ2-1, with D unclear. V lost 0 bases to trimming and J lost 5 bases, with 6 bases between them. The CDR3 length is 13 residues. From germline, CDR1 is SGDLS and CDR2 YYNGEE. CDR3: CASSVGRHNEQFF. Written as DNA, the CDR3 is TGTGCCAGCAGCGTAGGCCGCCACAATGAGCAGTTCTTC.

This chain uses TRBV19 with TRBJ1-4, with 7 bases that match TRBD1. This CDR3 spans 14 amino acids. Trimming took 6 bases from V and 12 from J; bases not matched to a gene: 13. Germline CDR1 reads LNHDA; CDR2 reads SQIVND (reference sequence). CDR3: CASSKTGVGAQLFF. As DNA, the CDR3 is TGTGCCAGTAGCAAAACAGGGGTAGGAGCACAACTGTTTTTT.

This chain links TRBV7-2 with TRBJ2-4, with D maybe TRBD1 (6 bases). V dropped 1 base and J dropped 7 bases, with 17 bases sitting between them. The germline V gene has CDR1 SGHTA and CDR2 FQGNSA. There are 16 residues in the CDR3. This chain's CDR3 is CASSLGPQGTLNIQYF. The CDR3 region has the DNA TGTGCCAGCAGCTTAGGCCCACAGGGTACTCTGAACATTCAGTACTTC.